The clone carrying this T cell receptor beta chain was seen a few times. Antigen: not known. CDR3 length: 17 amino acids. V lost 5 bases, J lost 2 bases, and 21 bases lay in between. Looked up from germline, CDR1 is SGHVS and CDR2 is FQNEAQ. The data stem from a study of response to subunit inactivated influenza vaccine. Study-wide results and limits: The authors put forward the suggestion that each seasonal influenza vaccination may bring in only a limited number of new T cells.

TCRdb fed the RT-PCR reads into MiXCR, producing one record per CDR3 protein. This table holds 150,000 to 200,000 distinct CDR3 sequences, about a tenth found once. The rearrangement joins TRBV7-8 to TRBJ1-1, with D possibly matching TRBD1 (6 bases). The source of this sequence is a man in his fifties who received an inactivated influenza vaccine. The source material was non-naive T cells sorted from PBMCs, sampled roughly 46 days after vaccination. DNA for the CDR3: TGTGCCAGCAGCCCCGGTACTAAGAGGACAGCCAACACTGAAGCTTTCTTT. It is translated as CASSPGTKRTANTEAFF.